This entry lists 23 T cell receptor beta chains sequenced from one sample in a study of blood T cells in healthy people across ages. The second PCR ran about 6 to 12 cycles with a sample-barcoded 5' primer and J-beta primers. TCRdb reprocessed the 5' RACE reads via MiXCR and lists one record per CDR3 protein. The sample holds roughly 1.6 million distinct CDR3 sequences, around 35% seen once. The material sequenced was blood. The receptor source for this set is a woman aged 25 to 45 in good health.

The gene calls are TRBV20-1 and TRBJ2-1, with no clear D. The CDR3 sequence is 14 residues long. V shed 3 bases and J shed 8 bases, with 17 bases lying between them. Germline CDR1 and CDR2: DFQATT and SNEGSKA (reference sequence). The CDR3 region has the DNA TGCAGTGCTAGCCCTAATTTAGGGCTCGATGAGCAGTTCTTC. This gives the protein CSASPNLGLDEQFF.

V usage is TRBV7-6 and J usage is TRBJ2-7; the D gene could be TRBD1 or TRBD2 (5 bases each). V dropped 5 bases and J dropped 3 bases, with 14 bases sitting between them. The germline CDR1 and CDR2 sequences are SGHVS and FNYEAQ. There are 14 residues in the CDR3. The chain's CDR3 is CASSLPGRIYEQYF. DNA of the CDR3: TGTGCCAGCAGCCTACCGGGACGGATCTACGAGCAGTACTTC.

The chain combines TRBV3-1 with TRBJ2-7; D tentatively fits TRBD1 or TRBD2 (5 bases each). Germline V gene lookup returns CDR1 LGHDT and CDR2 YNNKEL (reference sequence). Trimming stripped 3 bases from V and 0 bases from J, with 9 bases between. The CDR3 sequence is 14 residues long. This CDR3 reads CASSQMRGSYEQYF. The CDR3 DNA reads TGTGCCAGCAGCCAGATGAGGGGCTCCTACGAGCAGTACTTC.

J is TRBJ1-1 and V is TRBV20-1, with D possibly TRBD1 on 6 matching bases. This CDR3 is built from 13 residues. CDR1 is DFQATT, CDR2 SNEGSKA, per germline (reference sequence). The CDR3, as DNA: TGCAGAGCTGAGGGCAGGGGGAACACTGAAGCTTTCTTT. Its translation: CRAEGRGNTEAFF.

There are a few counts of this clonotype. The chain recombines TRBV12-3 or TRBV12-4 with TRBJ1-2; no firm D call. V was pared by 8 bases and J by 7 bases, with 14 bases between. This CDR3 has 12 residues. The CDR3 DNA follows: TGTGCCAGCGACCGTGCCCTCAGTGGCTACACCTTC. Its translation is CASDRALSGYTF.

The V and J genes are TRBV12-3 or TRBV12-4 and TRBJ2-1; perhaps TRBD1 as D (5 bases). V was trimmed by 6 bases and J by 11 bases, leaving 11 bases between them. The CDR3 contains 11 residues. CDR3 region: CASRIQAQQFF. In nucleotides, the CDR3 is TGTGCCAGCAGAATACAGGCTCAGCAGTTCTTC.

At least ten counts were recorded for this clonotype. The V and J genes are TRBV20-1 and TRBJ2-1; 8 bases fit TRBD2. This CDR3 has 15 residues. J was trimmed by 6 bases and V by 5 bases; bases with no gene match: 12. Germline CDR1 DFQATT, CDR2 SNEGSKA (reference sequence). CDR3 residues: CSAVPAAGGGNEQFF. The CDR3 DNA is TGCAGTGCTGTTCCCGCTGCGGGAGGTGGCAATGAGCAGTTCTTC.

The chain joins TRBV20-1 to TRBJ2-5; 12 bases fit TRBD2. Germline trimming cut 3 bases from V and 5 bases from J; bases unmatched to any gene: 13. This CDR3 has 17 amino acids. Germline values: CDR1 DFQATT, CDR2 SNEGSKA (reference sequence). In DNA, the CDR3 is TGCAGTGCTAGCAGCAAACTAGCGGGGGGTTCCCGGGAGACCCAGTACTTC. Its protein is CSASSKLAGGSRETQYF.

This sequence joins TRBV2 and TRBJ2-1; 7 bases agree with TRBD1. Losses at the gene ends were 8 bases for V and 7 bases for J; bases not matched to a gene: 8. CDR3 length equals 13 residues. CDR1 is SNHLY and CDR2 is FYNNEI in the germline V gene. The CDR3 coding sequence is TGTGCCAGCCAGGCAGGGGGTCTGAATGAGCAGTTCTTC. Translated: CASQAGGLNEQFF.

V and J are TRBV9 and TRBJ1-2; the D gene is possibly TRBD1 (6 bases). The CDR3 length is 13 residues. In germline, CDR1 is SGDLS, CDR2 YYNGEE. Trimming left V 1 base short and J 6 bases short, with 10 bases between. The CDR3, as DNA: TGTGCCAGCAGCGTATGGGGGGCGGATGGCTACACCTTC. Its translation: CASSVWGADGYTF.

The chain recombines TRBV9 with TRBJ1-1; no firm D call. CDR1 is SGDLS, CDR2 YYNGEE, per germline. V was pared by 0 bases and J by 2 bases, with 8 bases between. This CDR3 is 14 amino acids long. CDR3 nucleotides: TGTGCCAGCAGCGTAGGATCAGCCAACACTGAAGCTTTCTTT. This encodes CASSVGSANTEAFF.

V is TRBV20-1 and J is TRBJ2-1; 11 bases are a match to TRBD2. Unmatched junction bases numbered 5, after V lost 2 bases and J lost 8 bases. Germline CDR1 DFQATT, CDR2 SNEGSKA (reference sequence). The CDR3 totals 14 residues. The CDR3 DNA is TGCAGTGCTAGACTAGCGGGGGGTATAGATGAGCAGTTCTTC. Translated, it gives CSARLAGGIDEQFF.

The CDR3 protein is CSATGGYSQPQHF. As DNA, the CDR3 is TGCAGTGCTACAGGGGGCTATAGTCAGCCCCAGCATTTT. This chain uses TRBV20-1 with TRBJ1-5, with 8 bases identical to TRBD1. J gave up 6 bases and V 4 bases, and 5 bases lay outside the gene matches. There are 13 residues in the CDR3. Germline V gene data show CDR1 as DFQATT and CDR2 as SNEGSKA (reference sequence).

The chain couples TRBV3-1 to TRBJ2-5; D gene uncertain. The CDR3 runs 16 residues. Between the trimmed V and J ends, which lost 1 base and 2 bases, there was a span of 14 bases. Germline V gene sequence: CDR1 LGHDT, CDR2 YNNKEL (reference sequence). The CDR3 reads CASSQGLSRAQETQYF. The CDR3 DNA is TGTGCCAGCAGCCAAGGACTCTCACGGGCGCAAGAGACCCAGTACTTC.

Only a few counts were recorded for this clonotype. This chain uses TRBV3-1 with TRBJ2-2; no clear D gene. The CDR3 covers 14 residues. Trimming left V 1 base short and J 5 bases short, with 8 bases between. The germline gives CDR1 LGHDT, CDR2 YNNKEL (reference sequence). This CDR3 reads CASSQVLRTGELFF. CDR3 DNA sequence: TGTGCCAGCAGCCAAGTCCTTCGTACCGGGGAGCTGTTTTTT.

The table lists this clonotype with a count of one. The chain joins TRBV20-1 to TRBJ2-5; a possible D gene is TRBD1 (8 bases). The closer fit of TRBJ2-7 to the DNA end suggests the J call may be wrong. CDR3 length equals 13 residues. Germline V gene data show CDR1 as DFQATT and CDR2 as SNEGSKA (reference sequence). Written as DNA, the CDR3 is TGCAGTGCTAGAATTACAGGGGGGGACGAGCAGTACTTC. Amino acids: CSARITGGDEQYF.

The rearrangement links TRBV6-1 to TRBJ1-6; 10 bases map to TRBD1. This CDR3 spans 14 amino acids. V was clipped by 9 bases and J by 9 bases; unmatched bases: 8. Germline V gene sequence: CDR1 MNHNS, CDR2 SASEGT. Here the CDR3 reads CARMPGQGCSPLHF. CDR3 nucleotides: TGTGCCAGAATGCCGGGACAGGGGTGTTCACCCCTCCACTTT.

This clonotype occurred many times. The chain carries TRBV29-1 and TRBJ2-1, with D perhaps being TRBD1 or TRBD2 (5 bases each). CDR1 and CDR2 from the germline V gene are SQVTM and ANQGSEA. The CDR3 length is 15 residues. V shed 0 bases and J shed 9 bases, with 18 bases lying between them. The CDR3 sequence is CSVEDLGTSAGEQFF. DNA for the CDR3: TGCAGCGTTGAAGATTTGGGGACCTCCGCCGGTGAGCAGTTCTTC.

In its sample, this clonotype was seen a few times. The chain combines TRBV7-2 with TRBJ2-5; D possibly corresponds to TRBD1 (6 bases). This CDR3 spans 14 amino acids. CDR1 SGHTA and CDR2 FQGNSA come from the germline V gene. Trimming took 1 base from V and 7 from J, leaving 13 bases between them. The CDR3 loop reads CASSLVMGAGTQYF. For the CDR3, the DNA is TGTGCCAGCAGCTTAGTTATGGGGGCGGGGACCCAGTACTTC.

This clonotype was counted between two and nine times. The CDR3 sequence is CASSVELGGELFF. DNA for the CDR3: TGTGCCAGCAGCGTAGAGCTTGGAGGGGAGCTGTTTTTT. The chain links TRBV7-9 to TRBJ2-2; D is uncertain. The CDR3 totals 13 residues. V lost 5 bases, J lost 8 bases, and 12 bases lay in between. Germline values: CDR1 SEHNR, CDR2 FQNEAQ (reference sequence).

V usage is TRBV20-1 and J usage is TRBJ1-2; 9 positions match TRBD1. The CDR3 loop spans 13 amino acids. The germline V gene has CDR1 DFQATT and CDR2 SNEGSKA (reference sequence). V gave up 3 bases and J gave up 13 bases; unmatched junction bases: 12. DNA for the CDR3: TGCAGTGCTAGCGCAGCTGGACAGGGGCCGCTCACCTTC. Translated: CSASAAGQGPLTF.

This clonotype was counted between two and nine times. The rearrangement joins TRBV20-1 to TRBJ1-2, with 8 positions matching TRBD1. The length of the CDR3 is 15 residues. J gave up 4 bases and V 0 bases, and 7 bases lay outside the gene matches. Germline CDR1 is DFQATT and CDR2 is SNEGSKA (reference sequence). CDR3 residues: CSAREAGGLGYGYTF. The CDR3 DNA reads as TGCAGTGCTAGAGAGGCAGGGGGCCTGGGCTATGGCTACACCTTC.

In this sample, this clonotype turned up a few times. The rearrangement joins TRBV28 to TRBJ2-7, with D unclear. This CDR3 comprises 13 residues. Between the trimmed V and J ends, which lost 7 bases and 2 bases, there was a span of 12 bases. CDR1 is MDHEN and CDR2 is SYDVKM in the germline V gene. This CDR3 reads CASNPQRPYEQYF. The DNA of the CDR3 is TGTGCCAGCAACCCCCAGCGACCCTACGAGCAGTACTTC.